The 31 T cell receptor beta chains given below trace back to one sample, sequenced in a study of vaccination and CD4 T cells after COVID-19. Each CDR3 protein is one row after TCRdb ran MiXCR on the PCR reads. The sample comprises more than 12,000 distinct CDR3 sequences, roughly 71% of which are singletons, and around 1.1% rests with the top ten. The input for sequencing was CD4+ T cells from blood, taken after SARS-CoV-2 vaccination. The receptors come from a human donor who had recovered from COVID-19.

This clonotype was found a few times. The chain joins TRBV27 to TRBJ1-1; 8 nucleotides align to TRBD1. With V trimmed by 4 bases and J by 1 base, 14 bases remained unmatched. The CDR3 is 18 amino acids. The germline CDR1 and CDR2 sequences are MNHEY and SMNVEV (reference sequence). The CDR3 sequence is CASSSLNDPGGANTEAFF. The CDR3 nucleotides are TGTGCCAGCAGTTCACTAAACGATCCAGGGGGCGCGAACACTGAAGCTTTCTTT.

The chain recombines TRBV7-9 with TRBJ2-1; perhaps TRBD1 as D (6 bases). CDR1 and CDR2 from the germline V gene are SEHNR and FQNEAQ (reference sequence). Trimming took off 1 base at V and 9 bases at J, with 10 bases between the two ends. The CDR3 consists of 13 residues. CDR3: CASSLVQGSEQFF. The CDR3 nucleotides read TGTGCCAGCAGCTTAGTTCAGGGGTCTGAGCAGTTCTTC.

A few counts support this clonotype. The J gene is TRBJ1-6, the V gene TRBV20-1; the D gene is possibly TRBD1 (5 bases). From germline, CDR1 is DFQATT and CDR2 SNEGSKA (reference sequence). This CDR3 has 13 amino acids. Trimming took off 1 base at V and 10 bases at J, with 11 bases between the two ends. The CDR3 reads CSARVARESPLHF. The CDR3 DNA reads as TGCAGTGCTAGAGTGGCCAGGGAGTCACCCCTCCACTTT.

The rearrangement links TRBV19 to TRBJ1-1; no reliable D call. This CDR3 has 12 amino acids. Deletions cut 7 bases from V and 11 bases from J, with 17 bases between. Germline V CDR1 and CDR2: LNHDA, SQIVND (reference sequence). The CDR3, as DNA: TGTGCCAGTACCCGGGGAGGAAGATGGGCTTTCTTT. Amino acid sequence: CASTRGGRWAFF. The full variable domain, its missing parts supplied by reference TRBV19 and TRBJ1-1, is DGGITQSPKYLFRKEGQNVTLSCEQNLNHDAMYWYRQDPGQGLRLIYYSQIVNDFQKGDIAEGYSVSREKKESFPLTVTSAQKNPTAFYLCASTRGGRWAFFGQGTRLTVV.

This chain uses TRBV20-1 with TRBJ2-3; D is unclear. Germline CDR1 is DFQATT and CDR2 is SNEGSKA (reference sequence). The V gene lost 3 bases and the J gene lost 2 bases, with 9 bases spanning the gap. This CDR3 has 13 amino acids. CDR3 loop: CSASWGITDTQYF. The CDR3 DNA reads TGCAGTGCTAGTTGGGGTATCACAGATACGCAGTATTTT.

V usage is TRBV11-2 and J usage is TRBJ2-7; 7 bases fit TRBD1. The CDR3 spans 15 residues. The V gene end was trimmed by 0 bases and the J gene end by 0 bases; junction bases not matched to a gene: 2. Germline V CDR1 and CDR2: SGHAT, FQNNGV. In nucleotides, the CDR3 is TGTGCCAGCAGCTTAGACAGGGGGAACTCCTACGAGCAGTACTTC. The encoded protein is CASSLDRGNSYEQYF.

The chain couples TRBV2 to TRBJ2-3; the D is unclear. V was trimmed by 4 bases and J by 0 bases, leaving 5 bases between them. Germline V lookup: CDR1 SNHLY, CDR2 FYNNEI. The CDR3 spans 13 residues. In DNA, the CDR3 is TGTGCCAGCAGTGCACCCAGCACAGATACGCAGTATTTT. This gives the protein CASSAPSTDTQYF.

The chain combines TRBV6-1 with TRBJ1-1, with 12 bases aligning to TRBD1. The CDR3 loop spans 17 amino acids. Per germline, CDR1 MNHNS and CDR2 SASEGT. The V gene end was trimmed by 3 bases and the J gene end by 0 bases; junction bases not matched to a gene: 5. In DNA, the CDR3 is TGTGCCAGCAGTGAGGGACAGGGGGCACCCATGAACACTGAAGCTTTCTTT. Amino acids: CASSEGQGAPMNTEAFF.

This chain joins TRBV5-1 and TRBJ2-2, with D tentatively TRBD1 (6 bases). V was pared by 2 bases and J by 0 bases, with 11 bases between. The length of the CDR3 is 16 residues. Germline CDR1 and CDR2: SGHRS and YFSETQ. CDR3 residues: CASSLQGPSNTGELFF. DNA for the CDR3: TGCGCCAGCAGCTTACAGGGCCCTTCGAACACCGGGGAGCTGTTTTTT.

The V call is TRBV20-1, the J call TRBJ2-7; 8 bases are shared with TRBD2. The CDR3 is 16 amino acids. Germline trimming cut 3 bases from V and 5 bases from J; bases unmatched to any gene: 15. CDR1 and CDR2 from the germline V gene are DFQATT and SNEGSKA (reference sequence). The CDR3 bases are TGCAGTGCTAGTGGGGGTGGAGTAGCGGGATTAGACGAGCAGTACTTC. It codes for CSASGGGVAGLDEQYF.

This clonotype was found once. The gene calls are TRBV4-1 and TRBJ1-5; D remains ambiguous. CDR1 and CDR2 from the germline V gene are MGHRA and YSYEKL. This CDR3 has 16 residues. V was trimmed by 2 bases and J by 2 bases, leaving 13 bases between them. The CDR3 sequence: CASSQHNTAGNQPQHF. Here the CDR3 DNA reads TGCGCCAGCAGCCAACATAATACGGCAGGCAATCAGCCCCAGCATTTT.

The chain combines TRBV5-6 with TRBJ1-5; TRBD1 might be the D (5 bases). The CDR3 loop spans 16 amino acids. CDR1 and CDR2 (germline): SGHDT, YYEEEE. V lost 0 bases and J lost 0, with 10 bases in between. The CDR3 nucleotides are TGTGCCAGCAGCTTGGGGGGACCTTATAGCAATCAGCCCCAGCATTTT. Protein product: CASSLGGPYSNQPQHF.

The chain has TRBV14 and TRBJ2-7, with 9 positions matching TRBD2. The CDR3 sequence is 14 residues long. Looked up from germline, CDR1 is SGHDN and CDR2 is FVKESK. V gave up 4 bases and J gave up 1 base; unmatched junction bases: 2. The CDR3 spells CASSLTSGSYEQYF. CDR3 nucleotide sequence: TGTGCCAGCAGCCTGACTAGCGGATCCTACGAGCAGTACTTC.

The genes are TRBV27 and TRBJ2-5, with 8 bases identical to TRBD1. This CDR3 has 15 residues. With 2 bases clipped from V and 2 bases from J, the junction kept 4 bases outside the gene matches. Germline CDR1 reads MNHEY; CDR2 reads SMNVEV (reference sequence). The CDR3 loop reads CASSLGGQGQETQYF. In DNA form, the CDR3 reads TGTGCCAGCAGTTTAGGTGGACAGGGACAAGAGACCCAGTACTTC.

This sequence joins TRBV6-2 or TRBV6-3 and TRBJ1-5; 7 nucleotides agree with TRBD1. The last part of the DNA fits TRBJ2-3 better; the J call may be wrong. This CDR3 has 15 residues. CDR1 is MNHEY and CDR2 is SVGEGT in the germline V gene. The CDR3 protein is CASRHRLTGNQPQYF. Here the CDR3 DNA reads TGTGCCAGCAGGCATCGACTGACAGGGAATCAGCCCCAGTATTTT.

J is TRBJ2-7 and V is TRBV5-1; a weak D match, TRBD2 (6 bases). The V end was cut by 1 base, the J end by 4 bases, with 12 bases between. The germline V gene encodes CDR1 SGHRS and CDR2 YFSETQ. The CDR3 length is 14 residues. In DNA form, the CDR3 reads TGCGCCAGCAGCTTGACTAGCTCCAGTTACGAGCAGTACTTC. This encodes CASSLTSSSYEQYF.

Remarks on this clonotype: An end of the junction does not agree with germline; a read error may underlie this. This rearrangement joins TRBV20-1 to TRBJ1-6; D remains ambiguous. Per the germline V gene, CDR1 is DFQATT and CDR2 is SNEGSKA (reference sequence). The CDR3 totals 14 residues. CDR3 DNA: TGCAGTGTTAGAGTAAGCCTCACCAATTCACCCCTCCACTTT. Translating gives CSVRVSLTNSPLHF.

The CDR3 bases are TGTGCCAGCAGTGATGAAATCAAGGGCAGCAATCAGCCCCAGCATTTT. Translated: CASSDEIKGSNQPQHF. The V gene is TRBV6-1, the J gene TRBJ1-5, with D unresolved. V was shortened by 3 bases and J by 1 base, with 13 bases between the two germline ends. This CDR3 region has 16 residues. Germline assignment: CDR1 MNHNS and CDR2 SASEGT.

This rearrangement joins TRBV19 to TRBJ2-1, with 8 bases that match TRBD2. Unmatched junction bases numbered 12, after V lost 7 bases and J lost 4 bases. This CDR3 is 16 amino acids long. CDR1 is LNHDA and CDR2 is SQIVND in the germline V gene (reference sequence). The CDR3 DNA follows: TGTGCCAGTATGGGTGTATCCAGCGGGAGATACAATGAGCAGTTCTTC. As protein: CASMGVSSGRYNEQFF.

This clonotype has a handful of counts. The chain links TRBV6-2 or TRBV6-3 to TRBJ2-3; 14 bases match TRBD2. The germline V gene encodes CDR1 MNHEY and CDR2 SVGEGT. J gave up 3 bases and V 6 bases, and 14 bases lay outside the gene matches. This CDR3 has 19 residues. CDR3 bases: TGTGCCAGCAGGGCCGGACTAGCGGGAGGCCCCCGGAGAACAGATACGCAGTATTTT. Protein: CASRAGLAGGPRRTDTQYF.

This clonotype turned up a few times. The chain has TRBV7-3 and TRBJ1-3; 7 bases map to TRBD1. After removal of 6 bases from V and 2 bases from J, the junction contained 7 bases not matched to a gene. This CDR3 contains 15 residues. Per the germline V gene, CDR1 is SGHTA and CDR2 is FQGTGA. The CDR3 DNA reads as TGTGCCAGCAGTGATCGGACAGGCCCTGGAAACACCATATATTTT. Encoded protein: CASSDRTGPGNTIYF.

This chain uses TRBV6-1 with TRBJ1-6; D is possibly TRBD1 (6 bases). Trimming removed 6 bases from V and 5 bases from J, with 20 bases in between. The germline V gene encodes CDR1 MNHNS and CDR2 SASEGT. There are 17 residues in the CDR3. The CDR3 DNA follows: TGTGCCAGCAGGTCCAGGGGTTATGGGGCCGATAATTCACCCCTCCACTTT. The encoded protein is CASRSRGYGADNSPLHF.

This clonotype has a single count. The chain's CDR3 is CSARRTSRGTGELFF. CDR3 nucleotides: TGCAGTGCTAGGAGGACTAGCCGGGGCACCGGGGAGCTGTTTTTT. This rearrangement joins TRBV20-1 to TRBJ2-2; 8 bases are shared with TRBD2. Unmatched junction bases numbered 7, after V lost 3 bases and J lost 4 bases. Germline assignment: CDR1 DFQATT and CDR2 SNEGSKA (reference sequence). The CDR3 covers 15 residues.

This rearrangement joins TRBV27 to TRBJ1-2, with a weak D call TRBD1 (5 bases). Germline CDR1 reads MNHEY; CDR2 reads SMNVEV (reference sequence). The V gene lost 4 bases and the J gene lost 8 bases, with 20 bases spanning the gap. CDR3 length: 15 residues. CDR3 amino acids: CASSSSAQGRRGYTF. DNA of the CDR3: TGTGCCAGCAGTTCCTCCGCCCAGGGCCGTCGGGGCTACACCTTC.

The J gene is TRBJ2-5, the V gene TRBV29-1; D is undetermined. V shed 4 bases and J shed 5 bases, with 17 bases lying between them. Germline values: CDR1 SQVTM, CDR2 ANQGSEA. The CDR3 extends over 14 amino acids. DNA for the CDR3: TGCAGCGTTGGGACCAGATCCCAGGCGGAGACCCAGTACTTC. Protein sequence: CSVGTRSQAETQYF. The entire variable domain, with the rest obtained from reference TRBV29-1 and TRBJ2-5, is as follows: SAVISQKPSRDICQRGTSLTIQCQVDSQVTMMFWYRQQPGQSLTLIATANQGSEATYESGFVIDKFPISRPNLTFSTLTVSNMSPEDSSIYLCSVGTRSQAETQYFGPGTRLLVL.

This clonotype occurred a few times. V gene TRBV27 combines with J gene TRBJ1-6; no reliable D call. The CDR3 has 11 residues. The V gene's germline CDR1 is MNHEY and CDR2 SMNVEV (reference sequence). The V end was cut by 8 bases, the J end by 10 bases, with 9 bases between. The DNA for the CDR3 is TGTGCCAGCGGAACGTTGTCACCCCTCCACTTT. Translating it yields CASGTLSPLHF.

The chain has TRBV20-1 and TRBJ2-1; 16 bases agree with TRBD2. J gave up 6 bases and V 4 bases, and 12 bases lay outside the gene matches. The germline gives CDR1 DFQATT, CDR2 SNEGSKA (reference sequence). The CDR3 has 18 residues. The CDR3 sequence is CSATPGLAGGPGGNEQFF. For the CDR3, the DNA is TGCAGTGCTACTCCGGGACTAGCGGGAGGGCCGGGGGGCAATGAGCAGTTCTTC.

This clonotype was counted only a few times. This sequence joins TRBV28 and TRBJ2-5, with 7 bases lining up with TRBD2. Germline-derived CDR1 and CDR2 are MDHEN and SYDVKM. Trimming at V came to 6 bases and at J to 2 bases, leaving 3 bases not matched to a gene. The CDR3 covers 13 residues. The CDR3 DNA sequence: TGTGCCAGCAGCCGGGGACTACAAGAGACCCAGTACTTC. As protein: CASSRGLQETQYF.

This clonotype showed up just a few times. This chain uses TRBV27 with TRBJ1-6; TRBD1 might be the D (5 bases). V was shortened by 6 bases and J by 9 bases, with 15 bases between the two germline ends. This CDR3 has 14 amino acids. Looked up from germline, CDR1 is MNHEY and CDR2 is SMNVEV (reference sequence). CDR3 bases: TGTGCCAGCAGCCAGGGTAGCAGGCGTTCACCCCTCCACTTT. This translates into CASSQGSRRSPLHF.

This clonotype was seen a handful of times. The gene calls are TRBV19 and TRBJ2-6; 11 bases are shared with TRBD1. V gave up 9 bases and J gave up 0 bases; unmatched junction bases: 10. Germline V CDR1 and CDR2: LNHDA, SQIVND (reference sequence). CDR3 length equals 18 residues. CDR3 DNA sequence: TGTGCCAGCCGGGACAGGGGGACCGACAGCTCTGGGGCCAACGTCCTGACTTTC. It translates to CASRDRGTDSSGANVLTF.

The chain employs TRBV15 and TRBJ2-1, with no clear D. V lost 1 base and J lost 1, with 11 bases in between. Per the germline V gene, CDR1 is LNHNV and CDR2 is YYDKDF (reference sequence). CDR3 length equals 16 residues. The CDR3 DNA sequence: TGTGCCACCAGCAGAGTAGGTAGCCTTTCCTACAATGAGCAGTTCTTC. Translation gives CATSRVGSLSYNEQFF. Together with reference TRBV15 and TRBJ2-1, the CDR3 gives the full variable domain: DAMVIQNPRYQVTQFGKPVTLSCSQTLNHNVMYWYQQKSSQAPKLLFHYYDKDFNNEADTPDNFQSRRPNTSFCFLDIRSPGLGDTAMYLCATSRVGSLSYNEQFFGPGTRLTVL.